Listed below are T cell receptor beta chains from one sample, sequenced in a study of blood T cell repertoires in COVID-19. TCRdb keeps only in-frame clones here, not all; method: immunoSEQ multiplex PCR. The sample records about 160,000 clones, 84% being singletons. Material for sequencing was PBMCs or T cells enriched from blood (not recorded which). These receptor sequences come from a woman aged 45-59 years who had recovered from COVID-19. The CDR3 runs from the conserved cysteine through the conserved F or W. The order of the fields is D gene, J gene, V gene, CDR3 protein. A D gene is named only where the DNA matches it firmly.

d_call: .; j_call: TRBJ1-2; v_call: TRBV11-2; cdr3_aa: CASSLYPVRGYTF
d_call: .; j_call: TRBJ1-5; v_call: TRBV7-2; cdr3_aa: CASSESGTQHF
d_call: .; j_call: TRBJ1-2; v_call: TRBV2; cdr3_aa: CASSEYRDNYGYTF
d_call: .; j_call: TRBJ1-2; v_call: TRBV7-8; cdr3_aa: CASSLSPTGNYGYTF
d_call: .; j_call: TRBJ2-5; v_call: TRBV5-1; cdr3_aa: CASSPLRGEETQYF
d_call: .; j_call: TRBJ1-4; v_call: TRBV4-2; cdr3_aa: CASSQGGTGQYEKLFF
d_call: TRBD1; j_call: TRBJ2-7; v_call: TRBV7-2; cdr3_aa: CASSLDSGQGAWEQYF
d_call: .; j_call: TRBJ1-5; v_call: TRBV7-3; cdr3_aa: CASSRGSNQPQHF
d_call: .; j_call: TRBJ2-1; v_call: TRBV4-3; cdr3_aa: CASSQDLPGLGNEQFF
d_call: TRBD1; j_call: TRBJ1-2; v_call: TRBV19; cdr3_aa: CASSKFTETGVNYGYTF
d_call: .; j_call: TRBJ1-5; v_call: TRBV19; cdr3_aa: CASSKMRGLGSNQPQHF
d_call: TRBD2; j_call: TRBJ2-1; v_call: TRBV4-3; cdr3_aa: CASKAGGGNEQFF
d_call: .; j_call: TRBJ2-7; v_call: TRBV28; cdr3_aa: CASSYGQLYYEQYF
d_call: TRBD2; j_call: TRBJ2-7; v_call: TRBV6-5; cdr3_aa: CASLPGGAYEQYF
d_call: .; j_call: TRBJ1-6; v_call: TRBV6-5; cdr3_aa: CASSYLRSSYNSPLHF
d_call: .; j_call: TRBJ1-5; v_call: TRBV6-2/TRBV6-3; cdr3_aa: CASSYLYGVKEGGANQPQHF
d_call: .; j_call: TRBJ2-3; v_call: TRBV6-4; cdr3_aa: CATPGLTTDTQYF
d_call: TRBD2; j_call: TRBJ2-7; v_call: TRBV20-1; cdr3_aa: CSAGAGGVTVAEQYF
d_call: .; j_call: TRBJ2-2; v_call: TRBV4-1; cdr3_aa: CASSPGLPFRELFF
d_call: TRBD1; j_call: TRBJ1-4; v_call: TRBV28; cdr3_aa: CASTPDREKLFF
d_call: .; j_call: TRBJ1-6; v_call: TRBV7-6; cdr3_aa: CASSNSNSPLHF
d_call: TRBD1; j_call: TRBJ1-2; v_call: TRBV18; cdr3_aa: CASSPTGTGYSIYGYTF
d_call: TRBD2; j_call: TRBJ2-3; v_call: TRBV7-9; cdr3_aa: CASSPGGGYTDTQYF
d_call: .; j_call: TRBJ2-7; v_call: TRBV7-2; cdr3_aa: CASSLAQGVSYEQYF
d_call: .; j_call: TRBJ2-7; v_call: TRBV10-3; cdr3_aa: CAISETENSYEQYF
d_call: TRBD1; j_call: TRBJ2-2; v_call: TRBV6-5; cdr3_aa: CASSSQGQEGPGELFF
d_call: .; j_call: TRBJ1-2; v_call: TRBV7-8; cdr3_aa: CASRQGINYGYTF
d_call: TRBD1; j_call: TRBJ2-7; v_call: TRBV7-9; cdr3_aa: CASSGTAYEQYF
d_call: .; j_call: TRBJ2-3; v_call: TRBV29-1; cdr3_aa: CSVEVIGSTDTQYF
d_call: .; j_call: TRBJ2-1; v_call: TRBV27; cdr3_aa: CASSSGTRGEQFF